The 6 T cell receptor beta chains listed next were all sequenced from one sample in a study of regulatory T cells in long-lasting Graves disease. Arm-PCR of CDR3 regions with iRepertoire HTBI primers generated TCR beta libraries. TCRdb ran MiXCR on the multiplex PCR reads and lists one entry per CDR3 protein. The table shows approximately 230,000 distinct CDR3 sequences, with about 16% occurring only once. The time point is: newly diagnosed GD, antithyroid drugs for less than 3 months. From RNA extracted from PBMCs, the TCR library was made. Sequenced here: peripheral blood mononuclear cells (PBMCs), sampled at new diagnosis, from a patient treated with antithyroid drugs. Every receptor here comes from a female donor with Graves disease.

This clonotype appeared many times. V and J are TRBV29-1 and TRBJ2-1; 7 nucleotides align to TRBD2. Per the germline V gene, CDR1 is SQVTM and CDR2 is ANQGSEA. V shed 5 bases and J 8 bases; nucleotides not matched to a gene: 12. The CDR3 has 14 residues. The CDR3 protein is CSVSQRDGWDEQFF. The CDR3 DNA sequence: TGCAGCGTTTCCCAGCGGGATGGGTGGGATGAGCAGTTCTTC.

This clonotype was seen a handful of times. The CDR3 nucleotides read TGCGCCAGCAGAACTACCATGGGGAATGAGCAGTTCTTC. Its translation is CASRTTMGNEQFF. The chain links TRBV4-1 to TRBJ2-1, with D hard to call. The CDR3 is made up of 13 amino acids. Trimming removed 6 bases at V and 7 bases at J, with 13 bases between. Per germline, CDR1 MGHRA and CDR2 YSYEKL.

This clonotype has at least ten counts. The rearrangement links TRBV6-1 to TRBJ1-3; a possible D gene is TRBD1 (5 bases). The CDR3 consists of 13 residues. Trimming removed 8 bases at V and 1 base at J, with 9 bases between. Germline CDR1 MNHNS, CDR2 SASEGT. The CDR3 nucleotides read TGTGCCAGCCGGGGGTCTTCTGGAAACACCATATATTTT. This sequence encodes CASRGSSGNTIYF.

This clonotype was observed many times. V usage is TRBV20-1 and J usage is TRBJ2-3; D uncertain. Germline CDR1 and CDR2: DFQATT and SNEGSKA (reference sequence). The CDR3 length is 12 residues. V was shortened by 7 bases and J by 0 bases, with 8 bases between the two germline ends. The CDR3 DNA reads as TGCAGTGTCAGCAAAAGCACAGATACGCAGTATTTT. This translates into CSVSKSTDTQYF.

In this sample, this clonotype turned up many times. The V call is TRBV29-1, the J call TRBJ2-5; D is uncertain. Trimming left V 0 bases short and J 3 bases short, with 8 bases between. The CDR3 runs to 13 residues. Germline CDR1 is SQVTM and CDR2 is ANQGSEA. The CDR3 reads CSVEDTVEETQYF. CDR3 DNA: TGCAGCGTTGAAGATACGGTCGAAGAGACCCAGTACTTC.

The V call is TRBV7-9, the J call TRBJ2-5, with 8 positions matching TRBD1. The junction had 2 bases not matched to a gene; V was cut back by 1 base and J by 7 bases. Germline V gives CDR1 SEHNR, CDR2 FQNEAQ (reference sequence). The CDR3 covers 13 residues. CDR3 loop: CASSLVGTGTQYF. CDR3 in DNA: TGTGCCAGCAGCTTAGTCGGGACAGGGACCCAGTACTTC. Drawing the rest from reference TRBV7-9 and TRBJ2-5, the complete variable domain is DTGVSQNPRHKITKRGQNVTFRCDPISEHNRLYWYRQTLGQGPEFLTYFQNEAQLEKSRLLSDRFSAERPKGSFSTLEIQRTEQGDSAMYLCASSLVGTGTQYFGPGTRLLVL.